This record covers a single T cell receptor beta chain. The target antigen is unknown. The data were obtained in a study of OX40 agonist ivuxolimab in advanced cancers. General study results and limits: Expanded peripheral T cells had an undetermined antigen specificity.

V shed 4 bases and J shed 1 base, with 14 bases lying between them. CDR1 is SNHLY and CDR2 is FYNNEI in the germline V gene. CDR3 length: 16 residues. The data were produced by immunoSEQ multiplex PCR, yet TCRdb's version contains in-frame clones alone and is incomplete. The table lists around 45,000 clones, approximately 80% of them singletons, with 2.6% in the top ten. The TCR was taken from an adult with an advanced solid tumor such as melanoma, head and neck, liver or kidney cancer. The source material was CD4+ or CD8+ T cells sorted from blood, sampled in a trial of the OX40 agonist ivuxolimab. This chain joins TRBV2 and TRBJ1-3; perhaps TRBD1 as D (5 bases). The CDR3 bases are TGTGCCAGCAGTGCCGGGGCAGGGCTATCTGGAAACACCATATATTTT. This translates into CASSAGAGLSGNTIYF.